This TCR beta chain was sequenced during a study of OX40 agonist ivuxolimab in advanced cancers. Overall study context: Three individuals attained partial responses, comprising one hepatocellular carcinoma case and two cutaneous melanoma cases.

Using immunoSEQ multiplex PCR, the repertoire was profiled, and TCRdb retains in-frame clones only, with some absent. The repertoire includes under 85,000 clones, approximately 78% of them detected once, and about 5% sits in the top ten. The J segment lost 0 bases and the V segment lost 3 bases, leaving 2 bases of the junction unmatched. The germline V gene has CDR1 MNHEY and CDR2 SMNVEV (reference sequence). The CDR3 consists of 14 residues. Sequencing was performed on CD4+ or CD8+ T cells sorted from blood, taken in a trial of the OX40 agonist ivuxolimab. The chain carries TRBV27 and TRBJ2-7; 7 nucleotides line up with TRBD1. This receptor was taken from an adult with an advanced solid tumor such as melanoma, head and neck, liver or kidney cancer. CDR3 in amino acids: CASSLGDSSYEQYF. The CDR3 coding sequence is TGTGCCAGCAGTTTGGGGGACAGCTCCTACGAGCAGTACTTC.